Listed below are T cell receptor beta chains from one sample, sequenced in a study of human T cells and chemical hapten exposure. MiXCR, applied by TCRdb to the RACE reads, yields one record per CDR3 protein. The table lists about 56,000 distinct CDR3 sequences, approximately 9.3% of them singletons, with about 14% in the top ten. The sequencing used whole blood, collected in connection with sensitization to the hapten diphenylcyclopropenone (DPC). The receptors shown here come from a woman between 40 and 55 years old with alopecia areata. Some clones in this sample may be carry-over from other donors' samples. Both conserved end residues are part of each CDR3. D genes are given only for firm matches. Size values are once, few and many counts, or a class for expanded clones, and some rows have none.

D gene | clone size | J gene | V gene | CDR3 DNA | CDR3 protein
NA | many | TRBJ1-1 | TRBV6-5 | TGTGCCAGCCGAAAGGCGATCGGCACTGAAGCTTTCTTT | CASRKAIGTEAFF
TRBD2 | many | TRBJ2-3 | TRBV7-8 | TGTGCCAGCAGCCCGGTGGGAGGGCGCAAGGGAACGCAGTATTTT | CASSPVGGRKGTQYF
NA | many | TRBJ2-3 | TRBV27 | TGTGCCAGCAGTAGTCGAGGAGTGGATACGCAGTATTTT | CASSSRGVDTQYF
TRBD1 | NA | TRBJ1-2 | TRBV29-1 | TGCAGCGTGGGGACAGGGCAACCCCTTTACACCTTC | CSVGTGQPLYTF
NA | few | TRBJ2-5 | TRBV6-2/TRBV6-3 | TGTGCCAGCAGTGCAACATCAGAGACCCAGTACTTC | CASSATSETQYF
TRBD2 | few | TRBJ2-5 | TRBV7-2 | TGTGCCAGCAGCTTATTGGGACTAGCGGAAGAGACCCAGTACTTC | CASSLLGLAEETQYF
NA | NA | TRBJ2-2 | TRBV6-4 | TGTGCCAGCAGTGACTCTGGGGGGCAAGTCACCGGGGAGCTGTTTTTT | CASSDSGGQVTGELFF
NA | NA | TRBJ1-2 | TRBV7-9 | TGTGCCAGCAGCTTAGTGTCCCCTGGCTACACCTTC | CASSLVSPGYTF
NA | many | TRBJ2-2 | TRBV10-2 | TGCGCCAGCAGTGAGGGGGCCGGGGAGCTGTTTTTT | CASSEGAGELFF
NA | few | TRBJ2-3 | TRBV7-6 | TGTGCCAGCAGCTTATTTAGCACAGATACGCAGTATTTT | CASSLFSTDTQYF